The clone carrying this T cell receptor (beta chain) appeared many times. Its antigen is not identified. In germline, CDR1 is DFQATT, CDR2 SNEGSKA (reference sequence). Trimming stripped 4 bases from V and 0 bases from J, with 13 bases between. CDR3 size: 14 residues. What was amplified from RNA transcripts were TCR beta CDR3 regions. The HTBI set primed first-round TCR CDR3 RT-PCR. TCRdb itself ran the multiplex PCR reads through MiXCR, one entry per CDR3 protein. The data show around 690,000 distinct CDR3 sequences, approximately 15% seen once. The data belong to a study of T cells in Graves' hyperthyroidism and ophthalmopathy. Points from the study as a whole: Through a model of 13 V-J features, ophthalmopathy was separated from stable hyperthyroidism. Most thyroid clonotypes with frequency above 0.001 were detected in blood.

Stable hyperthyroidism: no ophthalmopathy progression over 18 months of follow-up. The PBMCs were taken from about 9.7 ml of fresh peripheral blood. The clonotype was recovered from a man in his forties or fifties with Graves' hyperthyroidism. The sequenced material came from blood. The rearrangement uses TRBV20-1 and TRBJ2-7; no definite D call. CDR3 residues: CSATPQDHSYEQYF. Written as DNA, the CDR3 is TGCAGTGCTACACCCCAGGACCACTCCTACGAGCAGTACTTC.